This TCR beta chain was captured by sequencing in a study of tumor-infiltrating lymphocytes in oesophageal squamous cell carcinoma. Germline values: CDR1 MNHEY, CDR2 SVGEGT. This CDR3 is built from 14 residues. TCRdb reprocessed the PCR reads with MiXCR, giving one entry per CDR3 protein. The repertoire holds more than 15,000 distinct CDR3 sequences, with 35% to 45% as singletons. Sequencing was carried out using normal esophageal tissue next to the tumor. This chain links TRBV6-2 or TRBV6-3 with TRBJ2-6; D uncertain. Near its end, the DNA agrees better with TRBJ2-7, so the J call may be wrong. The source of this sequence is a female donor with esophageal squamous cell carcinoma. Written as DNA, the CDR3 is TGTGCCAGCAGTTCCAGGTGGCTCTCCTACGAGCAGTACTTC. Translating it yields CASSSRWLSYEQYF.